This TCR beta chain was sequenced during a study of blood T cell repertoires in COVID-19. As for the study in general: T cells, B-cell-depleted T cells, or PBMCs supplied cDNA or gDNA.

The CDR3 is made up of 15 amino acids. Per the germline V gene, CDR1 is SNHLY and CDR2 is FYNNEI. Trimming removed 5 bases from V and 4 bases from J; junction bases left unmatched: 4. Method: immunoSEQ multiplex PCR; TCRdb's copy keeps in-frame clones and lacks some. In the table there are some 120,000 clones, around nine tenths of which are singletons. The sequenced material came from peripheral blood. The origin of this receptor is a man aged 45-60 years with active COVID-19. The chain uses TRBV2 and TRBJ2-1, with TRBD2 matching 11 bases. The DNA for the CDR3 is TGTGCCAGCAGTAGACTAGCGGGGATGTACAATGAGCAGTTCTTC. It encodes CASSRLAGMYNEQFF.